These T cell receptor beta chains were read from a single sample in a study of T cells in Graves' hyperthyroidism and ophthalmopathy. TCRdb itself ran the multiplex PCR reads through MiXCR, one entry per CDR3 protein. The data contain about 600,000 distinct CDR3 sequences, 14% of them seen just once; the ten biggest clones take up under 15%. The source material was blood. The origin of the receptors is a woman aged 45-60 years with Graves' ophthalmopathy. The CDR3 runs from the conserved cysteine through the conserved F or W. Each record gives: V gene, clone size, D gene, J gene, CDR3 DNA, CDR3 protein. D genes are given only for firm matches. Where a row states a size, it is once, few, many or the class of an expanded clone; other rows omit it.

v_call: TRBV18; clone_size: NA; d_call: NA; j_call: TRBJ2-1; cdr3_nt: TGTGCCAGCTCACCACCGTCAAGGACTAAGGGCAATGAGCAGTTCTTC; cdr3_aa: CASSPPSRTKGNEQFF
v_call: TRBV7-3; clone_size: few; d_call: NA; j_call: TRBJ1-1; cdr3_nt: TGTGCCGGCAGCCCCCATCGGAAGCGAGACGGGTTGAACACTGAAGCTTTCTTT; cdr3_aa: CAGSPHRKRDGLNTEAFF
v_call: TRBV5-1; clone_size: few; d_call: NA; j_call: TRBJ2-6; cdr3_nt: TGCGCCAGCAGCTTGCATGGAGATTATTCTGGGGCCAACGTCCTGACTTTC; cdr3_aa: CASSLHGDYSGANVLTF
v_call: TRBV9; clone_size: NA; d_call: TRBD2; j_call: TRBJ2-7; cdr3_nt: TGTGCCAGCAGCGCCCGGGGTAGCGGGAGCTCCTACGAGCAGTACTTC; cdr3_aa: CASSARGSGSSYEQYF
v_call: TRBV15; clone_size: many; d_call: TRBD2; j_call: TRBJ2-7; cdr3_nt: TGTGCCACCAGCAGAGAGGCTAGCGGGTCCTACGAGCAGTACTTC; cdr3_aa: CATSREASGSYEQYF
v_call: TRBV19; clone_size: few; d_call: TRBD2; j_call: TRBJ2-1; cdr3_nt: TGTGCCAGTAGGAAAATAGCGGGAGCGAGTTATGAGCAGTTCTTC; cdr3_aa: CASRKIAGASYEQFF
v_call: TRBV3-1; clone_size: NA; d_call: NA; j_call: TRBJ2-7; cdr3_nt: TGTGCCAGCAGCCAAGTCGAGGACAGAACCTACGAGCAGTACTTC; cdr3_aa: CASSQVEDRTYEQYF
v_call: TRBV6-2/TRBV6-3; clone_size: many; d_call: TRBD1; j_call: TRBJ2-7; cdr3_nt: TGTGCCAGCAGTTACGGAGGACAGGGGGCTGGTGAGCAGTACTTC; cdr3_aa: CASSYGGQGAGEQYF
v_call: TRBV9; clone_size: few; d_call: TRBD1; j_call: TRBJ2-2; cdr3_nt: TGTGCCAGCAGCGCGGGACAGGGAGCGAACACCGGGGAGCTGTTTTTT; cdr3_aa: CASSAGQGANTGELFF
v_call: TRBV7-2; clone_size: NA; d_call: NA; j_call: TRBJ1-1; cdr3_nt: TGTGCCAGCAGCTTAGTTAGGGCAGGGGAGACTGAAGCTTTCTTT; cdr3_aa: CASSLVRAGETEAFF
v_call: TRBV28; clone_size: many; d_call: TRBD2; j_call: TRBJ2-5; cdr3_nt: TGTGCCAGCAGTTTGCCGCTGGGACTAGCGGGAGTAGAGACCCAGTACTTC; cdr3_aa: CASSLPLGLAGVETQYF
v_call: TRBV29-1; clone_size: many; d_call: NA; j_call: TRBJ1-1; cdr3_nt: TGCAGCGTTGAAAAAGGAATGAACACTGAAGCTTTCTTT; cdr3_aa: CSVEKGMNTEAFF
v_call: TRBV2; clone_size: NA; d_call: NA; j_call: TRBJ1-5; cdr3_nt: TGTGCCAGCAGTGAATCAGGGGTCCATAGCAATCAGCCCCAGCATTTT; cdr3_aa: CASSESGVHSNQPQHF
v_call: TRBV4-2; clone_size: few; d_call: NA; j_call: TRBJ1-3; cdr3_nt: TGTGCCAGCAGCCAGATTCCTTGGGGGGGCCCTGGAAACACCATATATTTT; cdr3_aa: CASSQIPWGGPGNTIYF
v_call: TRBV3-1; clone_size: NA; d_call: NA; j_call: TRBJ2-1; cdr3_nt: TGTGCCAGCAGCCCCGCACGGCAGGGCTACAATGAGCAGTTCTTC; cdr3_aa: CASSPARQGYNEQFF
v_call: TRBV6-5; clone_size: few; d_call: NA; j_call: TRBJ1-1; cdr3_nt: TGTGCCAGCAGTTACTCTGGGGGGTTTGCTGAAGCTTTCTTT; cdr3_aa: CASSYSGGFAEAFF
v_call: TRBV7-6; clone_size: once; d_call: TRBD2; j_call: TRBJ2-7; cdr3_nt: TGTGCCAGCAGCTTAGAACCAGCGGGAGTTGGGATCCACGAGCAGTACTTC; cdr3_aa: CASSLEPAGVGIHEQYF
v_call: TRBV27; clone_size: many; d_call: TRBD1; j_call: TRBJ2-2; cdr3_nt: TGTGCCAGCAGTTCCCGGGACAGGGAAGACACCGGGGAGCTGTTTTTT; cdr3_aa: CASSSRDREDTGELFF
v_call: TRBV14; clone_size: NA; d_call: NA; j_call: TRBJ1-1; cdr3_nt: TGTGCCAGCAGCCAAGACAGGCCTTGGACTGAAGCTTTCTTT; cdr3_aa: CASSQDRPWTEAFF
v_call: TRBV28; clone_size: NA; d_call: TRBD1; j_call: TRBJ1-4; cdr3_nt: TGTGCCAGCGGCGGAAGGGGGCTTGAAAAACTGTTTTTT; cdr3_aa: CASGGRGLEKLFF
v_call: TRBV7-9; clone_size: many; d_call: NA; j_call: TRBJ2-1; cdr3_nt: TGTGCCAGCAGCTTAGTGGGCAGGCCGGCGGACAATGAGCAGTTCTTC; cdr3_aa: CASSLVGRPADNEQFF
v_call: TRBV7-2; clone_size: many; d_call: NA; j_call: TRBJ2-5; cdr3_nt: TGTGCCAGCAGCCAGACATGGCCAGAGACCCAGTACTTC; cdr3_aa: CASSQTWPETQYF
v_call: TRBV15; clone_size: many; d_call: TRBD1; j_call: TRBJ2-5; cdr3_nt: TGTGCCACCAGCAGATGGACAGGGGGCGGCGAGACCCAGTACTTC; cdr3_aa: CATSRWTGGGETQYF
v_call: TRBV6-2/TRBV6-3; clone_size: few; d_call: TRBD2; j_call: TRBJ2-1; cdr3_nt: TGTGCCAGCAGGGGACTAGCGGGAGGGTCCCGCTCCTACAATGAGCAGTTCTTC; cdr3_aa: CASRGLAGGSRSYNEQFF
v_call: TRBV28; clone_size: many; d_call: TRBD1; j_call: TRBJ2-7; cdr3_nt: TGTGCCAGCACTGGACAGGCGAATTCCTACGAGCAGTACTTC; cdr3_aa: CASTGQANSYEQYF
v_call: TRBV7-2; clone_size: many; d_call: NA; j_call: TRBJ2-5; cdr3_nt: TGTGCCAGCAGCTTAGGGGACCTCGGGACCCAGTACTTC; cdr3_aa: CASSLGDLGTQYF
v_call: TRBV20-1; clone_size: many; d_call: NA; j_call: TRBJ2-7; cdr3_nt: TGCAGTGCTAGACGGCCAGGAGCCTACGAGCAGTACTTC; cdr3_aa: CSARRPGAYEQYF
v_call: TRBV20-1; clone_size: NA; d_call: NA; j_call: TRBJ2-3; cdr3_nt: TGCAGTGCTAGAGATGGTCTTGGCACAGATACGCAGTATTTT; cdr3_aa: CSARDGLGTDTQYF
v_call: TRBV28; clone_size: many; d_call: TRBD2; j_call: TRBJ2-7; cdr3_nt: TGTGCCAGCAGCCCGACTAGCGGCTACGAGCAGTACTTC; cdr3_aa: CASSPTSGYEQYF
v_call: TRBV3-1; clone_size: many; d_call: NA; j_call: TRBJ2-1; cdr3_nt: TGTGCCAGCAGCCAACCAGGCTACAATGAGCAGTTCTTC; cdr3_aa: CASSQPGYNEQFF
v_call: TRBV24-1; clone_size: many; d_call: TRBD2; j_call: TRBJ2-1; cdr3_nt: TGTGCCACCAGTGATTTTCCGACTAGCGGGATCTCCTACAATGAGCAGTTCTTC; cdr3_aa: CATSDFPTSGISYNEQFF
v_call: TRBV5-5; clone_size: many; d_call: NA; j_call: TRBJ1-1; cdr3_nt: TGTGCCAGCAGAGACGGGGGAACTACTGAAGCTTTCTTT; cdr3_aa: CASRDGGTTEAFF
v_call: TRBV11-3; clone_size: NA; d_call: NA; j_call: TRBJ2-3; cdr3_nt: TGTGCCAGCAGCCCCGGACAGTACAATACGCAGTATTTT; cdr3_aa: CASSPGQYNTQYF
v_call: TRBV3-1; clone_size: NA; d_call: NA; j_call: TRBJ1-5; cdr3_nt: TGTGCCAGCAGCCAAGGGACGGGAGAGGGAGGCAATCAGCCCCAGCATTTT; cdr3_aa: CASSQGTGEGGNQPQHF
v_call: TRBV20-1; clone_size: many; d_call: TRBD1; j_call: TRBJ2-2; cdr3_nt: TGCAGTGCTAGGACAGGGGGCGCGGTGGGGACCGGGGAGCTGTTTTTT; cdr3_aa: CSARTGGAVGTGELFF
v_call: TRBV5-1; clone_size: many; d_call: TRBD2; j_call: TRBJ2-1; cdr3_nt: TGCGCCAGCAGCTCGCAAACTAGCGGGAGGGACAATGAGCAGTTCTTC; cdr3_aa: CASSSQTSGRDNEQFF
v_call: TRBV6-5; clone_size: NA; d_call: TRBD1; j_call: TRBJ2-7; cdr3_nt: TGTGCCAGCAGTTACTCTTCGGACAGGGTCTACGAGCAGTACTTC; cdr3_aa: CASSYSSDRVYEQYF
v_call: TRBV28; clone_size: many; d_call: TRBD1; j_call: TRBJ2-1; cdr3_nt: TGTGCCAGCAGTCACCGGGACAGGGGGTGGGGTGAGCAGTTCTTC; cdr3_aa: CASSHRDRGWGEQFF
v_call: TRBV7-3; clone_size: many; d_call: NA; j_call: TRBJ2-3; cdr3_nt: TGTGCCAGCAGCTTACGGGACCCCACAGATACGCAGTATTTT; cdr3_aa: CASSLRDPTDTQYF
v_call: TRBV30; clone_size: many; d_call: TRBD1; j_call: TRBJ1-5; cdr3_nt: TGTGCCTGGTCGACAGGGGATAGTCAGCCCCAGCATTTT; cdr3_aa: CAWSTGDSQPQHF
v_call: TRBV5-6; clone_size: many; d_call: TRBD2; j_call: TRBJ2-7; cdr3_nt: TGTGCCAGCAGCCCCAGGACTAGCGGGAGTTTCAACGAGCAGTACTTC; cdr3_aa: CASSPRTSGSFNEQYF
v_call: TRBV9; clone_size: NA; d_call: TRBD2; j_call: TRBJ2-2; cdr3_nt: TGTGCCAGCAGCGTAGCTAGCGGGAGGGCCCCTGGGGAGCTGTTTTTT; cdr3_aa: CASSVASGRAPGELFF
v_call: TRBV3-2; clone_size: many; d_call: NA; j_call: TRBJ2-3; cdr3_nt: TGTGCCAGCAGCCTGTCAGGGATCACAGATACGCAGTATTTT; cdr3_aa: CASSLSGITDTQYF
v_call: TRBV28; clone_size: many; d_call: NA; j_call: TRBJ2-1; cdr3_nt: TGTGCCAGCAGTCACCCCCTGGGGGAGGGGGGCTACAATGAGCAGTTCTTC; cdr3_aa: CASSHPLGEGGYNEQFF
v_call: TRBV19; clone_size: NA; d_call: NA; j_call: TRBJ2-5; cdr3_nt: TGTGCCAGTAGTATTGGGGGCCGCCAAGAGACCCAGTACTTC; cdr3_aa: CASSIGGRQETQYF
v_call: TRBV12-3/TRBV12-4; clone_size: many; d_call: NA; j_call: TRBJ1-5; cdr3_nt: TGTGCCAGCAGTTTAGTCTTGGGAGGAGCCATTAGCAATCAGCCCCAGCATTTT; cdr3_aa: CASSLVLGGAISNQPQHF
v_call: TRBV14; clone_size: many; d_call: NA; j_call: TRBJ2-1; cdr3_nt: TGTGCCAGCAGCCAAGATGTTAGCAGGATGAATGAGCAGTTCTTC; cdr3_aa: CASSQDVSRMNEQFF
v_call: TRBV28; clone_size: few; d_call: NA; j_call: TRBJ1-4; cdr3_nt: TGTGCCAGCAGCTGGACAGATAATGAAAAACTGTTTTTT; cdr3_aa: CASSWTDNEKLFF
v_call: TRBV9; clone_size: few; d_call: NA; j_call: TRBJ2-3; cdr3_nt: TGTGCCAGCAGCGCTAGACAGGTAGCTCCCACAGATACGCAGTATTTT; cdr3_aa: CASSARQVAPTDTQYF
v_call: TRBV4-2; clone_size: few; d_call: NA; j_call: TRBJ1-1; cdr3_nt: TGTGCCAGCAGCCCGACCGGAGCACCGAACACTGAAGCTTTCTTT; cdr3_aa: CASSPTGAPNTEAFF
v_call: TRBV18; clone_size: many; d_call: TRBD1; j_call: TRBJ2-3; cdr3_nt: TGTGCCAGCTCACCTATGACCGGACAGGGTAGTGCAGATACGCAGTATTTT; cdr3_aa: CASSPMTGQGSADTQYF
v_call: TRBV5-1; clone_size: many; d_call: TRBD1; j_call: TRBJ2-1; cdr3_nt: TGCGCCAGCAGCTTGGCCTGGGACAGGAGCTACAATGAGCAGTTCTTC; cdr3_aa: CASSLAWDRSYNEQFF
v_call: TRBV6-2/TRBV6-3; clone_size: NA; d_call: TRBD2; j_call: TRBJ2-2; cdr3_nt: TGTGCCAGCGGTTACTCGACTAGCGGGACCGCGAACACCGGGGAGCTGTTTTTT; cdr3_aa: CASGYSTSGTANTGELFF
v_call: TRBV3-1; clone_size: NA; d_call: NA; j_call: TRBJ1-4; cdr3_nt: TGTGCCAGCAGCAGCAGGACTAATGAAAGACTGTTTTTT; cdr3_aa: CASSSRTNERLFF